This TCR beta chain was observed in a study of OX40 agonist ivuxolimab in advanced cancers. Trimming stripped 6 bases from V and 4 bases from J, with 19 bases between. CDR3 length: 15 residues. Overall study results and limits: CD8+ T cells averaged more expanded clones than CD4+.

Sequencing was performed with immunoSEQ multiplex PCR; in TCRdb, only in-frame clones are kept and a portion is missing. Among about 17,000 clones listed, 75% to 80% were seen once. Only one count was recorded for this clone. Its antigen remains unknown. This sequence joins TRBV23-1 and TRBJ2-7; tentatively, D is TRBD1 (6 bases). TRBV23-1 is given ORF status, its function remaining uncertain. The sequenced sample was CD4+ or CD8+ T cells sorted from blood, obtained in a trial of the OX40 agonist ivuxolimab. This TCR was sampled from an adult with an advanced solid tumor such as melanoma, head and neck, liver or kidney cancer. The CDR3 loop reads CASSQEAGDRYEQYF. For the CDR3, the DNA is TGCGCCAGCAGCCAAGAAGCAGGGGACCGTTACGAGCAGTACTTC.